The clone carrying this T cell receptor beta chain occurred a few times. Its antigen is as yet unknown. These data belong to a study of cytomegalovirus exposure and HLA in healthy donors. Study details: An analysis done earlier identified fewer than 140 million unique TCR beta sequences from approximately 200 million T cells. Study-wide findings and caveats: Specific recognition of CMV antigens was confirmed in vitro for a few chains (all CMV-associated). Immune exposure was documented only through CMV serostatus. Links to common viral pathogens appeared, in a later analysis, for several of the most significant clusters.

Primers: 60 Vbeta forward and 13 Jbeta reverse. The table came from immunoSEQ multiplex PCR; TCRdb's copy has only in-frame clones and leaves some out. The table includes fewer than 200,000 clones, about 71% detected once. The CDR3 runs to 13 residues. Per germline, CDR1 SGHTA and CDR2 FQGNSA. V was pared by 5 bases and J by 6 bases, with 11 bases between. The sequenced sample consisted of PBMCs. This TCR derives from a woman aged 25 to 39 in good health and CMV-seronegative. This chain links TRBV7-2 with TRBJ1-5; D uncertain. CDR3 sequence: CASSQDILQPQHF. The CDR3 nucleotides are TGTGCCAGCAGCCAAGACATTCTTCAGCCCCAGCATTTT.